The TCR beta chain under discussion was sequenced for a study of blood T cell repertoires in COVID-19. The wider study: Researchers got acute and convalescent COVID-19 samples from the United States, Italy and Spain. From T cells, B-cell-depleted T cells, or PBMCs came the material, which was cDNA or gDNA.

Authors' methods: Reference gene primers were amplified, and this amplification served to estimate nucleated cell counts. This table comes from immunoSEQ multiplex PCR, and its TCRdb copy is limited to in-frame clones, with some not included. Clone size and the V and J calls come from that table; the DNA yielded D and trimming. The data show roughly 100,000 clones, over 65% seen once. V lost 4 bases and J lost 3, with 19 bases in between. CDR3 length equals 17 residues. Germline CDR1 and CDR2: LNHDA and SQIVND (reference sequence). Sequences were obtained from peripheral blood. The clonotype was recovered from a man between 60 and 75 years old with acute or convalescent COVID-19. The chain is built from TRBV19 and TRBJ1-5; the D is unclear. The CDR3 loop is CASSSPASGRDNQPQHF. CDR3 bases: TGTGCCAGTAGTAGTCCCGCCTCGGGGAGGGACAATCAGCCCCAGCATTTT.